The sequence of this T cell receptor (beta chain) was determined in a study of blood T cell repertoires in COVID-19. Across the study: The United States, Italy and Spain provided the acute and convalescent COVID-19 samples. The analysed material was cDNA or gDNA that came from T cells, B-cell-depleted T cells, or PBMCs.

V was clipped by 1 base and J by 4 bases, with 18 bases between them. The CDR3 has 17 residues. Per the authors' pipeline: Quantification of nucleated cells was approximated via reference gene primer amplification. Using immunoSEQ multiplex PCR, the repertoire was profiled, and TCRdb retains in-frame clones only, with some absent. Clone size and V and J calls were adopted from that table, with D and trimming inferred from the DNA. The table lists about 58,000 clones, roughly 84% of them singletons. The rearrangement joins TRBV23-1 to TRBJ2-3; D is perhaps TRBD2 (6 bases). TRBV23-1 is flagged as an ORF with uncertain function. This TCR was recovered from a man aged 35 to 55 with active COVID-19. Sequenced: peripheral blood. The CDR3 nucleotides are TGCGCCAGCAGTCAATTCGTTGAGGGGCGGGAAGCAGATACGCAGTATTTT. Amino acids: CASSQFVEGREADTQYF.